These T cell receptor beta chains were read from a single sample in a study of human T cells and chemical hapten exposure. TCRdb fed the RACE reads into MiXCR, producing one record per CDR3 protein. The sample carries 380,000 or so distinct CDR3 sequences, around 5.5% recorded once. Here the sequenced sample was whole blood, taken in connection with sensitization to the hapten diphenylcyclopropenone (DPC). Receptors originate from a woman under 30 with alopecia areata. Some clones in this sample may be carry-over from other donors' samples. Both conserved end residues are part of each CDR3. Fields, in order: J gene, V gene, D gene, clone size, CDR3 protein, CDR3 DNA. D genes are given only for firm matches. Size is omitted from some rows. Given values are once, few, many or a class for expanded clones.

J gene: TRBJ1-1
V gene: TRBV4-2
D gene: TRBD1
clone size: -
CDR3 protein: CASSRTGTGVTEAFF
CDR3 DNA: TGTGCCAGCAGCCGTACCGGGACAGGGGTGACTGAAGCTTTCTTT

J gene: TRBJ2-6
V gene: TRBV11-2
D gene: -
clone size: many
CDR3 protein: CASSLEQSSGANVLTF
CDR3 DNA: TGTGCCAGCAGCTTAGAACAGTCCTCTGGGGCCAACGTCCTGACTTTC

J gene: TRBJ2-3
V gene: TRBV20-1
D gene: -
clone size: -
CDR3 protein: CSARQGYSFDTQYF
CDR3 DNA: TGCAGTGCGCGCCAGGGGTATTCTTTCGATACGCAGTATTTT

J gene: TRBJ1-2
V gene: TRBV29-1
D gene: -
clone size: -
CDR3 protein: CSALSPIQVLYGYTF
CDR3 DNA: TGCAGCGCCCTCTCCCCCATTCAGGTGCTATATGGCTACACCTTC

J gene: TRBJ1-6
V gene: TRBV6-6
D gene: -
clone size: -
CDR3 protein: CASSPRGGKGNSPLHF
CDR3 DNA: TGTGCCAGCAGTCCGAGGGGGGGGAAGGGTAATTCACCCCTCCACTTT

J gene: TRBJ1-2
V gene: TRBV5-4
D gene: -
clone size: many
CDR3 protein: CASSSLYGYTF
CDR3 DNA: TGTGCCAGCAGCTCCCTTTATGGCTACACCTTC

J gene: TRBJ2-1
V gene: TRBV5-6
D gene: TRBD1
clone size: -
CDR3 protein: CASSETGGRNEQFF
CDR3 DNA: TGTGCCAGCAGCGAGACAGGGGGCCGCAATGAGCAGTTCTTC

J gene: TRBJ1-2
V gene: TRBV6-2/TRBV6-3
D gene: -
clone size: many
CDR3 protein: CASLQAGTYGYTF
CDR3 DNA: TGTGCCAGCCTTCAGGCAGGCACCTATGGCTACACCTTC

J gene: TRBJ2-7
V gene: TRBV27
D gene: TRBD2
clone size: -
CDR3 protein: CASSLSSGGFYEQYF
CDR3 DNA: TGTGCCAGCAGTTTGTCTAGCGGGGGGTTTTACGAGCAGTACTTC

J gene: TRBJ2-6
V gene: TRBV6-2/TRBV6-3
D gene: -
clone size: many
CDR3 protein: CASRRTDALSGANVLTF
CDR3 DNA: TGTGCCAGCAGACGAACGGACGCCCTCTCTGGGGCCAACGTCCTGACTTTC

J gene: TRBJ2-1
V gene: TRBV11-1
D gene: TRBD2
clone size: -
CDR3 protein: CASSLVRPSGGYNEQFF
CDR3 DNA: TGTGCAAGCAGCTTAGTGCGCCCTAGCGGGGGATACAATGAGCAGTTCTTC

J gene: TRBJ1-2
V gene: TRBV5-5
D gene: -
clone size: many
CDR3 protein: CASSQSIAPQGGYTF
CDR3 DNA: TGTGCCAGCAGCCAGTCAATAGCCCCCCAGGGGGGCTACACCTTC

J gene: TRBJ1-4
V gene: TRBV27
D gene: TRBD1
clone size: -
CDR3 protein: CASSLGGQPDEKLFF
CDR3 DNA: TGTGCCAGCAGTTTAGGGGGACAGCCGGATGAAAAACTGTTTTTT

J gene: TRBJ1-3
V gene: TRBV7-6
D gene: -
clone size: many
CDR3 protein: CASTNDGSGNTIYF
CDR3 DNA: TGTGCCAGCACCAACGACGGATCTGGAAACACCATATATTTT

J gene: TRBJ2-6
V gene: TRBV6-2/TRBV6-3
D gene: -
clone size: many
CDR3 protein: CASSFGANVLTF
CDR3 DNA: TGTGCCAGCAGTTTTGGGGCCAACGTCCTGACTTTC

J gene: TRBJ2-3
V gene: TRBV20-1
D gene: TRBD2
clone size: -
CDR3 protein: CSAITSGSTDTQYF
CDR3 DNA: TGCAGTGCTATTACTAGCGGGAGCACAGATACGCAGTATTTT

J gene: TRBJ1-1
V gene: TRBV10-3
D gene: TRBD1
clone size: -
CDR3 protein: CAITPDRGRSEAFF
CDR3 DNA: TGTGCCATCACCCCGGACAGGGGGCGGAGTGAAGCTTTCTTT

J gene: TRBJ2-5
V gene: TRBV5-4
D gene: -
clone size: -
CDR3 protein: CASSYDRDQETQYF
CDR3 DNA: TGTGCCAGCAGTTATGACCGGGACCAAGAGACCCAGTACTTC

J gene: TRBJ2-1
V gene: TRBV12-3/TRBV12-4
D gene: -
clone size: -
CDR3 protein: CASSLLRFNEQFF
CDR3 DNA: TGTGCCAGCAGTTTGTTGAGGTTCAATGAGCAGTTCTTC

J gene: TRBJ1-4
V gene: TRBV20-1
D gene: -
clone size: many
CDR3 protein: CSARDLGQNEKLFF
CDR3 DNA: TGCAGTGCTAGAGATCTAGGACAGAATGAAAAACTGTTTTTT

J gene: TRBJ2-3
V gene: TRBV2
D gene: -
clone size: -
CDR3 protein: CASNDRPTDTQYF
CDR3 DNA: TGTGCCAGTAATGACAGACCTACAGATACGCAGTATTTT

J gene: TRBJ2-4
V gene: TRBV20-1
D gene: -
clone size: -
CDR3 protein: CSASRENIQYF
CDR3 DNA: TGCAGTGCTAGCCGGGAAAACATTCAGTACTTC

J gene: TRBJ1-2
V gene: TRBV3-1
D gene: -
clone size: -
CDR3 protein: CASSQGFAGGLYGYTF
CDR3 DNA: TGTGCCAGCAGCCAAGGGTTCGCGGGGGGCCTCTATGGCTACACCTTC

J gene: TRBJ2-6
V gene: TRBV10-1
D gene: -
clone size: -
CDR3 protein: CASSPSGATRPSGANVLTF
CDR3 DNA: TGCGCCAGCAGCCCCTCGGGAGCCACCCGTCCCTCTGGGGCCAACGTCCTGACTTTC

J gene: TRBJ2-3
V gene: TRBV5-1
D gene: -
clone size: many
CDR3 protein: CASSLSHRDGSDTQYF
CDR3 DNA: TGCGCCAGCAGCCTGAGCCACAGGGACGGGAGTGATACGCAGTATTTT

J gene: TRBJ2-7
V gene: TRBV5-1
D gene: TRBD1
clone size: -
CDR3 protein: CASSLGQGREEQYF
CDR3 DNA: TGCGCCAGCAGCCTTGGACAGGGGCGAGAGGAGCAGTACTTC

J gene: TRBJ2-3
V gene: TRBV7-9
D gene: TRBD1
clone size: -
CDR3 protein: CASSHPQGAGTDTQYF
CDR3 DNA: TGTGCCAGCAGCCACCCCCAGGGGGCTGGTACAGATACGCAGTATTTT

J gene: TRBJ1-2
V gene: TRBV10-3
D gene: -
clone size: few
CDR3 protein: CAISDGVASGYGYTF
CDR3 DNA: TGTGCCATCAGTGATGGGGTGGCGTCTGGCTATGGCTACACCTTC

J gene: TRBJ1-5
V gene: TRBV7-2
D gene: -
clone size: -
CDR3 protein: CASSLVGFQPQQF
CDR3 DNA: TGTGCCAGCAGCTTAGTGGGGTTCCAGCCCCAGCAATTT

J gene: TRBJ2-3
V gene: TRBV7-2
D gene: -
clone size: many
CDR3 protein: CASSLSGFTDTQYF
CDR3 DNA: TGTGCCAGCAGTCTGTCTGGGTTCACAGATACGCAGTATTTT

J gene: TRBJ1-1
V gene: TRBV3-1
D gene: -
clone size: -
CDR3 protein: CASSPSRPTNTEAFF
CDR3 DNA: TGTGCCAGCAGCCCCTCGAGACCGACGAACACTGAAGCTTTCTTT

J gene: TRBJ1-6
V gene: TRBV6-2/TRBV6-3
D gene: TRBD1
clone size: -
CDR3 protein: CASSYGRGIDSPLHF
CDR3 DNA: TGTGCCAGCAGTTACGGCAGGGGGATTGATTCACCCCTCCACTTT

J gene: TRBJ2-3
V gene: TRBV7-9
D gene: TRBD1
clone size: few
CDR3 protein: CASSPNVDRPDATDTQYF
CDR3 DNA: TGTGCCAGCAGCCCTAACGTGGACAGGCCCGATGCTACAGATACGCAGTATTTT

J gene: TRBJ2-3
V gene: TRBV12-5
D gene: -
clone size: many
CDR3 protein: CASGPPPRGATDTQYF
CDR3 DNA: TGTGCTAGTGGTCCCCCGCCCCGGGGGGCGACAGATACGCAGTATTTT

J gene: TRBJ2-1
V gene: TRBV2
D gene: -
clone size: many
CDR3 protein: CASIQESTYNEQFF
CDR3 DNA: TGTGCCAGCATCCAGGAGAGTACCTACAATGAGCAGTTCTTC

J gene: TRBJ2-4
V gene: TRBV11-2
D gene: -
clone size: few
CDR3 protein: CASSGKGVSINIQYF
CDR3 DNA: TGTGCCAGCAGCGGCAAGGGGGTCTCAATTAACATTCAGTACTTC